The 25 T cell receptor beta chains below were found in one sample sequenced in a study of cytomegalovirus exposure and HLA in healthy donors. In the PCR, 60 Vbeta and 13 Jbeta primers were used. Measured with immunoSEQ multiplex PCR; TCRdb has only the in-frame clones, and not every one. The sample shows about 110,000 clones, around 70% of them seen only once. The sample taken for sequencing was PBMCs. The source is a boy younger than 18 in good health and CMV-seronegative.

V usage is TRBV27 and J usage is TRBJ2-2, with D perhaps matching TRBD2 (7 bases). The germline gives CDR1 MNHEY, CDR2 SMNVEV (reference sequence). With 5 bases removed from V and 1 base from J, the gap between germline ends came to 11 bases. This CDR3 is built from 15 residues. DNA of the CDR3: TGTGCCAGCAGTGGCGGGGGCCTGAACACCGGGGAGCTGTTTTTT. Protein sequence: CASSGGGLNTGELFF.

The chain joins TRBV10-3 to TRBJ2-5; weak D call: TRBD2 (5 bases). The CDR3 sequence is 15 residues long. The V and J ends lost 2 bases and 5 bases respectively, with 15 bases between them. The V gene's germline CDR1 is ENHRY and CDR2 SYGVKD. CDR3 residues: CAISETRETQETQYF. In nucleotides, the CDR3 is TGTGCCATCAGTGAGACCCGGGAAACGCAGGAGACCCAGTACTTC.

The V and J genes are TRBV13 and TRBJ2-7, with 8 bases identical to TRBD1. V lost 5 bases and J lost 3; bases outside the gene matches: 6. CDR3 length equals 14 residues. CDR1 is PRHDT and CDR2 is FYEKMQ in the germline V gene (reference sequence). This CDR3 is CASSPPTGDYEQYF. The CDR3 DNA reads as TGTGCCAGCAGCCCACCGACAGGGGACTACGAGCAGTACTTC.

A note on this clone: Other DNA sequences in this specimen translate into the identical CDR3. CDR3 coding DNA: TGTGCCAGCAGCTTTAGCGGGGGGGCAACAGATACGCAGTATTTT. This gives the protein CASSFSGGATDTQYF. The V and J genes are TRBV5-4 and TRBJ2-3, with TRBD2 matching 11 bases. Germline CDR1 reads SGHNT; CDR2 reads YYREEE (reference sequence). This CDR3 has 15 residues. V lost 2 bases to trimming and J lost 3 bases; unmatched junction nucleotides: 2. The full variable domain, rest sourced from reference TRBV5-4 and TRBJ2-3, is ETGVTQSPTHLIKTRGQQVTLRCSSQSGHNTVSWYQQALGQGPQFIFQYYREEENGRGNFPPRFSGLQFPNYSSELNVNALELDDSALYLCASSFSGGATDTQYFGPGTRLTVL.

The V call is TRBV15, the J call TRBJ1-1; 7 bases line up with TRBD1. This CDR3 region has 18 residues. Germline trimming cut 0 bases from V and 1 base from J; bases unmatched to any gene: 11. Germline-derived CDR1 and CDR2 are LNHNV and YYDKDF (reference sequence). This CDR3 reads CATSREPDRVLRNTEAFF. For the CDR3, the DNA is TGTGCCACCAGCAGAGAACCAGACAGGGTTTTACGGAACACTGAAGCTTTCTTT.

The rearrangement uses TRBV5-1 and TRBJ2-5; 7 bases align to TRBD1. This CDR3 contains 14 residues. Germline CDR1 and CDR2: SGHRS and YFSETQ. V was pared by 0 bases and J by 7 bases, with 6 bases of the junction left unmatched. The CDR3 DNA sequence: TGCGCCAGCAGCTTGGATACAGGGGTCGGGACCCAGTACTTC. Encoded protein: CASSLDTGVGTQYF.

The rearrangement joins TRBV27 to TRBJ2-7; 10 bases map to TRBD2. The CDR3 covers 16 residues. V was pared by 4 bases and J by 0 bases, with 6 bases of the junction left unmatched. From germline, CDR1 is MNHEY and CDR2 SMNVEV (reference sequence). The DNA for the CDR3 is TGTGCCAGCAGTTCTGTCTCTAGCGGGAGCTCCTACGAGCAGTACTTC. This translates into CASSSVSSGSSYEQYF.

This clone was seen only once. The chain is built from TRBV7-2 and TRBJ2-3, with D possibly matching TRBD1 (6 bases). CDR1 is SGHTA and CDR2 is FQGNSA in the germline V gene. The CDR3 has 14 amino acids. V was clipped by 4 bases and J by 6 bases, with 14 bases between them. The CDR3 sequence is CASSSEGGTDTQYF. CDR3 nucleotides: TGTGCCAGCAGCTCAGAAGGGGGAACCGATACGCAGTATTTT. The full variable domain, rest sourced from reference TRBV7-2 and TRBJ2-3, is GAGVSQSPSNKVTEKGKDVELRCDPISGHTALYWYRQSLGQGLEFLIYFQGNSAPDKSGLPSDRFSAERTGGSVSTLTIQRTQQEDSAVYLCASSSEGGTDTQYFGPGTRLTVL.

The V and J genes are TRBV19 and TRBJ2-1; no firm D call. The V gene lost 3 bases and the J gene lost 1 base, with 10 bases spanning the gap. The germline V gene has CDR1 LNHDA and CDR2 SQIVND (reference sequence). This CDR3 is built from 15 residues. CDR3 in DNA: TGTGCCAGTAGTATTACCCGGGTGTCCTACAATGAGCAGTTCTTC. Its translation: CASSITRVSYNEQFF.

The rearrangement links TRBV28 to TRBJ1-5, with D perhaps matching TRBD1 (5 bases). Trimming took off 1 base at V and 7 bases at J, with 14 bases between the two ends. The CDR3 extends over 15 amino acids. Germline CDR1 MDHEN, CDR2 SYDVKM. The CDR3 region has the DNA TGTGCCAGCAGTTTATTCGGGGGGGGAGGACAGCCCCAGCATTTT. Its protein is CASSLFGGGGQPQHF. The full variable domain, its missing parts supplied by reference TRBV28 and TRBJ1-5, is DVKVTQSSRYLVKRTGEKVFLECVQDMDHENMFWYRQDPGLGLRLIYFSYDVKMKEKGDIPEGYSVSREKKERFSLILESASTNQTSMYLCASSLFGGGGQPQHFGDGTRLSIL.

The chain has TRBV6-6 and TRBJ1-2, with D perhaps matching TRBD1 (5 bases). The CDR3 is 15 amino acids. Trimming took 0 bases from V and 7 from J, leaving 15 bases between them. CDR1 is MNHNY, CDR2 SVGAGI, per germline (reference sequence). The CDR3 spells CASSYSGGGGSGYTF. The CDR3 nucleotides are TGTGCCAGCAGTTACTCTGGGGGGGGTGGATCTGGCTACACCTTC.

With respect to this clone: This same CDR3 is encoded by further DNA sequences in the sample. The CDR3 spells CASSQDSRETQYF. In DNA form, the CDR3 reads TGCGCCAGCAGCCAAGATTCGCGGGAGACCCAGTACTTC. J is TRBJ2-5 and V is TRBV4-3, with no clear D. The CDR3 extends over 13 amino acids. CDR1 and CDR2 from the germline V gene are LGHNA and YSLEER. Deletions cut 0 bases from V and 5 bases from J, with 7 bases between.

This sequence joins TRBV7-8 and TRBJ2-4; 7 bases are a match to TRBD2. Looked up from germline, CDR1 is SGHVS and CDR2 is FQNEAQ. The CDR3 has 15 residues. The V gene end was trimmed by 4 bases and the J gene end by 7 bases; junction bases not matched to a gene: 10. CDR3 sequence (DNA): TGTGCCAGCAGCTCCAGGGAGGGGCCCGTGAACATTCAGTACTTC. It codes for CASSSREGPVNIQYF.

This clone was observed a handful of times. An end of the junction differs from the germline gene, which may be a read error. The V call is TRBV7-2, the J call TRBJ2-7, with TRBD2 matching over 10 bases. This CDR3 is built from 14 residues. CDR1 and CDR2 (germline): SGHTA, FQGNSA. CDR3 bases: TGTGCCAGCAGTCAGCGGGGGGGTACCTACAAGCAGTACTTC. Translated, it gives CASSQRGGTYKQYF.

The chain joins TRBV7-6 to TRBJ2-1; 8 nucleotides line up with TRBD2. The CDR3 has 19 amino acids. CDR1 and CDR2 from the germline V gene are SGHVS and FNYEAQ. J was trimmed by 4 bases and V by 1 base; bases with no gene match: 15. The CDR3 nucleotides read TGTGCCAGCAGCTTAGTGACTAGCGCACGCACTCGATCATACAATGAGCAGTTCTTC. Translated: CASSLVTSARTRSYNEQFF.

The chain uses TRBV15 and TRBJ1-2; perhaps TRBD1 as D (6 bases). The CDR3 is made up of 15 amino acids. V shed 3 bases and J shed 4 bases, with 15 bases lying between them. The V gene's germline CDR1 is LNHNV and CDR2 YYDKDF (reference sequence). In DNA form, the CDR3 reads TGTGCCACCAGCAGTGGTACAGGGTCATTCTATGGCTACACCTTC. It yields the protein CATSSGTGSFYGYTF.

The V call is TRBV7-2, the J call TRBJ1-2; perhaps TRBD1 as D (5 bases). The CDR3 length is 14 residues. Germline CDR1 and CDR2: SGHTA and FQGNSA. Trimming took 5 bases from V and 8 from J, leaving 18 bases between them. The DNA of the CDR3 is TGTGCCAGCAGCCCCCTGGCGGGGCCTTTAGGCTACACCTTC. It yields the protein CASSPLAGPLGYTF.

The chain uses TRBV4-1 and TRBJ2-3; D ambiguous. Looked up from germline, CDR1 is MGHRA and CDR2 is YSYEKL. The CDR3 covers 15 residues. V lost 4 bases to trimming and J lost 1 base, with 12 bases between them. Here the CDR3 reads CASSPRLVGTDTQYF. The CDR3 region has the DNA TGCGCCAGCAGCCCCAGACTCGTCGGCACAGATACGCAGTATTTT.

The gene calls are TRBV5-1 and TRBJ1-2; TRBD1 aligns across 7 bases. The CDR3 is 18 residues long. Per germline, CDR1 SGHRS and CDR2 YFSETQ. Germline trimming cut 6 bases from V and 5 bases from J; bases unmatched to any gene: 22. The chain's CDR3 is CASTFQTGRNRQGYGYTF. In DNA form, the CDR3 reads TGCGCCAGCACCTTCCAGACAGGGAGGAATCGTCAAGGGTATGGCTACACCTTC.

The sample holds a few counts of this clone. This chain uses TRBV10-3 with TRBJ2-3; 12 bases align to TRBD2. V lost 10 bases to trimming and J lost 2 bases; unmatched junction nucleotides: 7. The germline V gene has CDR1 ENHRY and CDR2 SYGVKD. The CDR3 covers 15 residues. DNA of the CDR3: TGTGCCACCTCAGGACTAGCGGGGAACACAGATACGCAGTATTTT. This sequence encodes CATSGLAGNTDTQYF.

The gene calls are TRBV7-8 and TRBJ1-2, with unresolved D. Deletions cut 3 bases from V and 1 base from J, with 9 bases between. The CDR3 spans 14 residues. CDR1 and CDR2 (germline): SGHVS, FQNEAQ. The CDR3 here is CASSFRTDNYGYTF. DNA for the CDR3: TGTGCCAGCAGCTTCAGGACTGATAACTATGGCTACACCTTC.

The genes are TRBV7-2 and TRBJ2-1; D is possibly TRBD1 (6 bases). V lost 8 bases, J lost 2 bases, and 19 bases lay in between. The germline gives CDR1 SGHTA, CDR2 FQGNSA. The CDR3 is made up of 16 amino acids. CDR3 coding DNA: TGTGCCAGCCTCTACGACAGGTCGAATCCCTACAATGAGCAGTTCTTC. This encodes CASLYDRSNPYNEQFF. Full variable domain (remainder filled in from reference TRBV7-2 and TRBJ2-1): GAGVSQSPSNKVTEKGKDVELRCDPISGHTALYWYRQSLGQGLEFLIYFQGNSAPDKSGLPSDRFSAERTGGSVSTLTIQRTQQEDSAVYLCASLYDRSNPYNEQFFGPGTRLTVL.

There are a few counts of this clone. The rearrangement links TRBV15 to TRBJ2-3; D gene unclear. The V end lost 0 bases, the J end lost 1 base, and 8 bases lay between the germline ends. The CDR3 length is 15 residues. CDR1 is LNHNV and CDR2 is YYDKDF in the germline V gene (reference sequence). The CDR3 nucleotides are TGTGCCACCAGCAGAGATTTCAGCGGCACAGATACGCAGTATTTT. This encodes CATSRDFSGTDTQYF.

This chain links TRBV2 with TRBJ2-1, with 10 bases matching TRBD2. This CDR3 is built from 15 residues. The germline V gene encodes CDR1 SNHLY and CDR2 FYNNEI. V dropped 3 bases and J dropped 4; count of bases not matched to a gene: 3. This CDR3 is CASSDLAGAYNEQFF. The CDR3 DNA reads TGTGCCAGCAGTGACCTAGCGGGAGCTTACAATGAGCAGTTCTTC.

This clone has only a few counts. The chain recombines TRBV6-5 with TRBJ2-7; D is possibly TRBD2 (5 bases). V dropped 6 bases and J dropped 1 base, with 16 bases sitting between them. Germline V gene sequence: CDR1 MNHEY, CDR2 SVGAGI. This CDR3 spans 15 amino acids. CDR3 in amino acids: CASSRATGNSYEQYF. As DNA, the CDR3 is TGTGCCAGCAGCCGAGCGACGGGGAATTCCTACGAGCAGTACTTC.